This T cell receptor beta chain derives from a study of blood T cell repertoires in COVID-19. This clone appeared once. The V and J ends lost 5 bases and 4 bases, in that order; junction bases with no gene match: 3. The CDR3 is 15 amino acids. Germline CDR1 and CDR2: SGHTA and FQGTGA. Authors' analysis steps: Amplification with reference gene primers provided the estimates of nucleated cell counts. This table comes from immunoSEQ multiplex PCR, and its TCRdb copy is limited to in-frame clones, with some not included. For V, J and clone size, that table is used; D and trimming come from the DNA. The sample shows about 250,000 clones, 70% to 90% of them seen only once.

The sequenced sample consisted of peripheral blood. This receptor was identified in a man younger than 35 with active or convalescent COVID-19. V usage is TRBV7-3 and J usage is TRBJ2-1, with 12 bases matching TRBD2. The CDR3 DNA reads TGTGCCAGCAGCCGCGGACTAGCGGGGTACAATGAGCAGTTCTTC. Translating it yields CASSRGLAGYNEQFF.